These T cell receptor beta chains were read from a single sample in a study of blood T cell repertoires in COVID-19. The method was immunoSEQ multiplex PCR; TCRdb's version includes in-frame clones alone and lacks a portion of them. The sample comprises around 300,000 clones, roughly 90% of which are singletons, and roughly 2.2% rests with the top ten. Source material: peripheral blood. The receptor set was obtained from a man in his fifties or sixties with acute or convalescent COVID-19. CDR3s include the opening cysteine and the closing phenylalanine or tryptophan. Clone size is shown for a subset of rows, as once, few, many or a class of expanded clone.

j_gene: TRBJ2-1
abundance: NA
v_gene: TRBV3-1/TRBV3-2
CDR3aa: CASSPWDRGHSEQFF

j_gene: TRBJ2-1
abundance: NA
v_gene: TRBV5-1
CDR3aa: CASSLDPDSSYNEQFF

j_gene: TRBJ1-5
abundance: NA
v_gene: TRBV6-5
CDR3aa: CASTGFWQPQHF

j_gene: TRBJ1-2
abundance: NA
v_gene: TRBV10-2
CDR3aa: CASRSGGEGYTF

j_gene: TRBJ2-3
abundance: NA
v_gene: TRBV9
CDR3aa: CASSVGSGWVGEQYF

j_gene: TRBJ1-4
abundance: once
v_gene: TRBV7-9
CDR3aa: CASSRSGATNEKLFF

j_gene: TRBJ1-4
abundance: once
v_gene: TRBV9
CDR3aa: CASSVRPGGQRDEKLFF

j_gene: TRBJ1-5
abundance: once
v_gene: TRBV5-8
CDR3aa: CASSRGTGRTHSNQPQHF

j_gene: TRBJ2-5
abundance: NA
v_gene: TRBV6-2/TRBV6-3
CDR3aa: CASSPLAGGPIPKGTQYF

j_gene: TRBJ2-5
abundance: NA
v_gene: TRBV18
CDR3aa: CASSFRGQETQYF

j_gene: TRBJ2-5
abundance: NA
v_gene: TRBV6-6
CDR3aa: CASSYGAGRETQYF

j_gene: TRBJ2-6
abundance: NA
v_gene: TRBV6-4
CDR3aa: CASSPDTSGANVLTF

j_gene: TRBJ2-3
abundance: once
v_gene: TRBV7-2
CDR3aa: CASSFRAGAETDTQYF

j_gene: TRBJ1-1
abundance: NA
v_gene: TRBV5-1
CDR3aa: CASSPFGGNTEAFF

j_gene: TRBJ1-4
abundance: NA
v_gene: TRBV4-2
CDR3aa: CASSPPAGGSEKLFF

j_gene: TRBJ1-3
abundance: NA
v_gene: TRBV6-1
CDR3aa: CASSETPISGNTIYF

j_gene: TRBJ2-7
abundance: NA
v_gene: TRBV18
CDR3aa: CASSSPTSGDDEQYF

j_gene: TRBJ2-3
abundance: NA
v_gene: TRBV7-7
CDR3aa: CASSLSLAEAADTQYF

j_gene: TRBJ1-4
abundance: once
v_gene: TRBV2
CDR3aa: CASRTGGAARGLGEKLFF

j_gene: TRBJ1-2
abundance: NA
v_gene: TRBV7-3
CDR3aa: CASKQGQGGYGYTF

j_gene: TRBJ1-1
abundance: NA
v_gene: TRBV5-1
CDR3aa: CASSLQGTVNTEAFF

j_gene: TRBJ1-6
abundance: NA
v_gene: TRBV6-1
CDR3aa: CASSELQQGATHSPLHF

j_gene: TRBJ2-2
abundance: NA
v_gene: TRBV7-6
CDR3aa: CASSSLLVTGELFF

j_gene: TRBJ2-7
abundance: NA
v_gene: TRBV6-5
CDR3aa: CASSYGRTGDTYEQYF

j_gene: TRBJ2-3
abundance: NA
v_gene: TRBV7-2
CDR3aa: CASSPRVSGGGTDTQYF

j_gene: TRBJ2-2
abundance: NA
v_gene: TRBV5-6
CDR3aa: CASSYILAGGITGELFF